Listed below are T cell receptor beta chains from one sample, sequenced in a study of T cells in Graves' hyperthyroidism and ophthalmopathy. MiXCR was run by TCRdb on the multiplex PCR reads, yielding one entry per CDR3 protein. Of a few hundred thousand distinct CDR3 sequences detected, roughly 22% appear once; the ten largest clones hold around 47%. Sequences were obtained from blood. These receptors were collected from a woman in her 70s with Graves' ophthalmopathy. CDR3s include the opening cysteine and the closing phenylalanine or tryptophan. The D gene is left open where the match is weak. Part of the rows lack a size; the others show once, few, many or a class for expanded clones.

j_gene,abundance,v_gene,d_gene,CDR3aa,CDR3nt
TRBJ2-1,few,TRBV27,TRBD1,CACSEDRVSYNEQFF,TGTGCCTGCAGTGAAGACAGGGTTTCCTACAATGAGCAGTTCTTC
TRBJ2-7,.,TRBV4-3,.,CASSQDGSPSSYEQYF,TGCGCCAGCAGCCAAGACGGCAGTCCGAGCTCCTACGAGCAGTACTTC
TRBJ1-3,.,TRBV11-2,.,CASSFNDHSGNTIYF,TGTGCCAGCAGCTTCAACGACCACTCTGGAAACACCATATATTTT
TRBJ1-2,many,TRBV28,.,CASSLAVPSYTF,TGTGCCAGCAGTTTGGCAGTTCCTAGCTACACCTTC
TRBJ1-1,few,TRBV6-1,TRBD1,CASRDRGFEAFF,TGTGCCAGCCGGGACAGGGGTTTTGAAGCTTTCTTT
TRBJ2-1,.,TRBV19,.,CATQETVQGNYYYNEQFF,TGTGCCACCCAGGAGACTGTACAGGGTAACTACTACTACAATGAGCAGTTCTTC
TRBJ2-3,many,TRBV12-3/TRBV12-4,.,CASSEGTSTDTQYF,TGTGCCAGCAGTGAGGGGACGAGCACAGATACGCAGTATTTT
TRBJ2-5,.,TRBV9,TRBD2,CASSQSGAGRETQYF,TGTGCCAGCAGTCAAAGCGGGGCCGGGCGGGAGACCCAGTACTTC
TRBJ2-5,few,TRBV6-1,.,CASTLPWVYGETQYF,TGTGCCAGCACCCTTCCTTGGGTTTACGGAGAGACCCAGTACTTC
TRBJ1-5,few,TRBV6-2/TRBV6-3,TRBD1,CASGRGQLYNQPQHF,TGTGCCAGCGGCCGGGGACAGCTATACAATCAGCCCCAGCATTTT
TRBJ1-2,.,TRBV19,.,CASSMSDRRGGGYTF,TGTGCCAGTAGTATGAGCGACCGACGGGGAGGCGGCTACACCTTC
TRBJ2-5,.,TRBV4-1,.,CASSQDWEETQYF,TGCGCCAGCAGCCAAGATTGGGAAGAGACCCAGTACTTC
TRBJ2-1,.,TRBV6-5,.,CASSSGPREFF,TGTGCCAGCAGTTCCGGGCCCAGGGAGTTCTTC
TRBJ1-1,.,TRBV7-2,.,CASSFGHSNTEAFF,TGTGCCAGCAGCTTCGGACACAGTAACACTGAAGCTTTCTTT
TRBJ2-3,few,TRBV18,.,CASSPYRSTDTQYF,TGTGCCAGCTCACCATATCGGAGCACAGATACGCAGTATTTT
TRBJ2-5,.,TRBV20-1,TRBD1,CSAPRQGRQETQYF,TGCAGTGCTCCGCGACAGGGCCGGCAAGAGACCCAGTACTTC
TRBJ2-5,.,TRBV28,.,CASRTLGQETQYF,TGTGCCAGCAGAACACTAGGGCAAGAGACCCAGTACTTC
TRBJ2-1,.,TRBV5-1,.,CASSLVGGDHEQFF,TGCGCCAGCAGCTTGGTCGGGGGTGACCATGAGCAGTTCTTC
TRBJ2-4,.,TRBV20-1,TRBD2,CSAWTSGKNIQYF,TGCAGTGCGTGGACTAGCGGTAAAAACATTCAGTACTTC
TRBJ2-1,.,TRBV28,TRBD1,CASSTGTGGYNEQFF,TGTGCCAGCAGCACCGGGACAGGGGGCTACAATGAGCAGTTCTTC
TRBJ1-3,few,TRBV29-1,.,CSVEEGSGNTIYF,TGCAGCGTTGAAGAGGGTAGTGGAAACACCATATATTTT
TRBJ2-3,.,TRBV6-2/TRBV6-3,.,CASSYSEDTQYF,TGTGCCAGCAGTTACTCGGAGGATACGCAGTATTTT
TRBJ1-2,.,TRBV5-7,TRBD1,CASSLQTGYGYTF,TGTGCCAGCAGCCTGCAGACAGGGTATGGCTACACCTTC
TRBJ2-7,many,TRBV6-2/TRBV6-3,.,CASNDFSGYYEQYF,TGTGCCAGCAACGACTTCAGCGGCTACTACGAGCAGTACTTC
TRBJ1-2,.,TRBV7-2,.,CASSPAGPYGYTF,TGTGCCAGCAGCCCGGCCGGGCCATATGGCTACACCTTC
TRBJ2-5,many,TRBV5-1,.,CASRVQGSQETQYF,TGCGCCAGCAGGGTGCAGGGGTCCCAAGAGACCCAGTACTTC
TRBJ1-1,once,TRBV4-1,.,CASSPQRSTEAFF,TGCGCCAGCAGCCCCCAAAGATCAACTGAAGCTTTCTTT
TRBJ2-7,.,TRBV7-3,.,CASSPPGRAGTSYEQYF,TGTGCCAGCAGTCCCCCCGGCCGGGCAGGGACCTCCTACGAGCAGTACTTC
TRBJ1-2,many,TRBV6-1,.,CASSEAQGDGYTF,TGTGCCAGCAGTGAAGCGCAAGGGGATGGCTACACCTTC
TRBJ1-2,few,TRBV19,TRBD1,CASSILGTGSTYGYTF,TGTGCCAGTAGTATCCTCGGGACAGGGTCGACTTATGGCTACACCTTC
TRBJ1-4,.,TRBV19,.,CASTDRGAATEKLFF,TGTGCCAGTACCGATCGGGGAGCCGCCACGGAAAAACTGTTTTTT
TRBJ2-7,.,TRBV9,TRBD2,CASSAGLAGVGEQYF,TGTGCCAGCAGCGCAGGACTAGCGGGGGTGGGGGAGCAGTACTTC
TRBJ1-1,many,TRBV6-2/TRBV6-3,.,CASSFTDSFTEAFF,TGTGCCAGCAGTTTCACCGACAGCTTCACTGAAGCTTTCTTT
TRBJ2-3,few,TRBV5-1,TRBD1,CASSQAGTGMSDTQYF,TGCGCCAGCAGCCAAGCGGGGACAGGGATGTCAGATACGCAGTATTTT
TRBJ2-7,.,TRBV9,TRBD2,CASSPTGTIKDEQYF,TGTGCCAGCAGCCCCACCGGGACTATCAAGGACGAGCAGTACTTC
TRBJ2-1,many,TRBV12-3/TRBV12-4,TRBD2,CASSSWGMGLAGNEQFF,TGTGCCAGCAGTTCATGGGGAATGGGACTAGCGGGCAATGAGCAGTTCTTC
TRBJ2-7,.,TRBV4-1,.,CASSLRGADSYEQYF,TGCGCCAGCAGCCTCCGGGGGGCTGACTCCTACGAGCAGTACTTC
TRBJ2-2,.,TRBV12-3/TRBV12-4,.,CASSRAGGGTGELFF,TGTGCCAGCAGTCGTGCTGGTGGGGGCACCGGGGAGCTGTTTTTT
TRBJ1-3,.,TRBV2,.,CASSDGSGSGNTIYF,TGTGCCAGCAGTGACGGTAGCGGGTCTGGAAACACCATATATTTT
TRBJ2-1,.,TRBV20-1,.,CSAGRSPWNEQFF,TGCAGTGCCGGCCGGAGTCCTTGGAATGAGCAGTTCTTC